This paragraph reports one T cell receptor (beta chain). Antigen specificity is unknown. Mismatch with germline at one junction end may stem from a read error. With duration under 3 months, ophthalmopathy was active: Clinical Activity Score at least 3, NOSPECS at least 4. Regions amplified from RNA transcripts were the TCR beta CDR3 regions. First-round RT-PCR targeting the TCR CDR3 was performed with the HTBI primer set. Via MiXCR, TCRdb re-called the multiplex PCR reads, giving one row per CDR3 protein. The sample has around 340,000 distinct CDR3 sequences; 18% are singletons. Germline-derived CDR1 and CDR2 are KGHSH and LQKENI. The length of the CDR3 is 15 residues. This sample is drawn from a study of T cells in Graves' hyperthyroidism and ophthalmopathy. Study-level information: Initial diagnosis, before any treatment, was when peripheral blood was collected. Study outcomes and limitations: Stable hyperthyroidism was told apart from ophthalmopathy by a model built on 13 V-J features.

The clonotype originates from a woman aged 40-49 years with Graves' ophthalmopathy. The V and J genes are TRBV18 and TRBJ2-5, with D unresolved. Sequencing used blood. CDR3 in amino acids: CASSPNAVDPRTLYF. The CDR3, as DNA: TGTGCCAGCTCACCAAATGCGGTGGACCCCAGAACCCTGTACTTC. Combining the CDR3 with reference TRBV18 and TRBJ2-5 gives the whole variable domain NAGVMQNPRHLVRRRGQEARLRCSPMKGHSHVYWYRQLPEEGLKFMVYLQKENIIDESGMPKERFSAEFPKEGPSILRIQQVVRGDSAAYFCASSPNAVDPRTLYFGPGTRLLVL.